Described below is a single T cell receptor beta chain sequence and its context. Its antigen is still unknown. Nothing much larger sits one base from this clone, and base qualities are not available. The sample originates from a study of shared clonotypes between healthy human individuals (dated by TCRdb to 2019 to 2021). Notes on the research overall: A couple of women and a few men aged 18 to 49 years were included in the cohort. For each donor, three plates each were used for CD4 naive and CD4 memory, two plates were used for CD8 naive, and one plate was used for CD8 memory. The study deeply sequenced blood TCR repertoires of about 5 healthy adults to estimate repertoire size and the extent of clonotype sharing between individuals. Different laboratories and diverse techniques were used to prepare libraries and sequence TCR repertoires, to increase sequencing depth and limit assay-specific biases. Between about 0.9 and 8.9 billion PBMCs per donor were obtained by leukapheresis. Paper-wide results and their limitations: Naive subsets generally had larger estimated clonotype richness than memory subsets did. Rarefaction of sorted-subset datasets indicated incomplete sequencing despite the large sequencing depth. Compared with non-shared clonotypes, the clonotypes found in all four sorted-subset donors had higher generation probabilities. Pairwise subsampling indicated that sequencing depth was expected to affect the degree of clonotype sharing among donors. When a few donors were compared, the shared fraction of clonotypes was about 5.4% for naive CD4, roughly 3.3% for naive CD8, about 2.4% for memory CD4, and 0.4% for memory CD8. Sampling was restricted to blood, and TCR repertoires in tissue are likely to differ from TCR repertoires in blood. Because the study included a small number of donors, the genetic and exposure-history diversity represented was limited.

TCR CDR3 regions were amplified from genomic DNA by multiplex PCR using the deep immunoSEQ assay. Extracted genomic DNA from each cell subset was spread evenly across all wells of several immunoSEQ 96-well plates, with each plate serving as a replicate. For sorted subsets, each replicate PCR was loaded with approximately 0.2 ug genomic DNA, equivalent to 25,000 to 35,000 T cell genomes. The purified libraries were quantified using a Qubit 3.0 fluorometer, sized with a Bioanalyzer 2100, and then quantified again using the KAPA Library Quantification kit. Each immunoSEQ 96-well plate was sequenced on its own single-read 150-cycle Illumina NextSeq 550 flow cell. The study's processing was this. Because the immunoSEQ output held only junctional sequences and lacked quality scores, the filtering could not match the filtering applied to full-length reads. To assign V/J genes and CDR3, sequences were annotated using PyIR, a Python wrapper for IgBLAST v1.9, with IMGT germline references. Reads were removed for weak V/J assignments (E-value above 1e-6), missing CDR3, stop codons, out-of-frame junctions, or ambiguous translated residues. V3J clonotypes were defined by identical inferred V gene, J gene, and CDR3 amino acid sequence. Percentage overlap between repertoires was computed as shared unique clonotypes divided by the size of the smaller repertoire. Richness of each repertoire was evaluated using RTK rarefaction, the Chao1 estimator, and Recon v2.1 estimates of unobserved clonotypes. OLGA was used to compute generation probabilities for all TCRbeta clonotypes that the gDNA method yielded from a few donors. The table comes from immuneACCESS by way of TCRdb, which keeps in-frame sequences with V and J called. Part of the clones is missing from these tables; in studies checked, under half for an unresolved V gene and the rest for unknown reasons. V, J and clone size are taken as reported in that table, and D and trimming were inferred from the DNA itself. The table for this sample lists 1,500,000 or so clones; around 98.5% of them were counted only once. Over 0.3% of the sample lies in the top ten.

Trimming takes 3 bases off V and 0 bases off J; junction bases not matched to a gene: 10. The germline V gene sets CDR1 to KGHSH and CDR2 to LQKENI. The CDR3 contains 18 residues, cysteine and phenylalanine counted. The read is trimmed to its CDR3 DNA, 54 bases read in frame from base 1. The donors were healthy, HIV-negative adults with no recently reported acute infections or vaccinations. All donors were Caucasian adults living in Nashville, Tennessee, USA. CD4+ T cells were enriched by magnetic negative selection, after which naive cells were positively selected on CD45RA and the negative fraction was taken as the memory subset. Blood was collected by leukapheresis, and PBMCs were isolated by Ficoll-Histopaque density gradient centrifugation and then cryopreserved in liquid nitrogen vapor phase. Analytical flow cytometry was used to check the purity and quantity of every magnetically sorted T cell population. Genomic DNA was isolated from every sorted fraction and measured by UV absorbance on a Nanodrop 2000c.

Sequences were obtained from naive CD4+ T cells sorted from blood. The sample's cell subset or site label, decoded: CD45RA+ positively selected. This receptor chain uses TRBV18 and TRBJ2-1, and TRBD1 aligns with 8 junction nucleotides. This receptor was identified in a man younger than 45 in good health. The DNA sequence is TGTGCCAGCTCACCCATCAGGACAGGGAATAGCTCCTACAATGAGCAGTTCTTC. This translates into CASSPIRTGNSSYNEQFF.